This TCR beta chain was captured in a study of blood T cell repertoires in COVID-19. The sample holds one count of this clone. Produced via immunoSEQ multiplex PCR; TCRdb's table is partial and in-frame only. The sample shows more than 55,000 clones, around nine tenths of them seen only once. Sequenced material: peripheral blood. This TCR derives from a man older than 75 with acute or convalescent COVID-19.

CDR3 DNA sequence: TGCGCCAGCAGCACGGTCGGGACTAGCATAGGGAATGAGCAGTTCTTC. Residues: CASSTVGTSIGNEQFF. This rearrangement joins TRBV5-1 to TRBJ2-1, with 9 bases lining up with TRBD2. The CDR3 covers 16 residues. V shed 4 bases, J shed 7 bases, and the junction held 12 bases outside the gene matches. Germline V lookup: CDR1 SGHRS, CDR2 YFSETQ. The whole variable domain, remainder taken from reference TRBV5-1 and TRBJ2-1, is KAGVTQTPRYLIKTRGQQVTLSCSPISGHRSVSWYQQTPGQGLQFLFEYFSETQRNKGNFPGRFSGRQFSNSRSEMNVSTLELGDSALYLCASSTVGTSIGNEQFFGPGTRLTVL.